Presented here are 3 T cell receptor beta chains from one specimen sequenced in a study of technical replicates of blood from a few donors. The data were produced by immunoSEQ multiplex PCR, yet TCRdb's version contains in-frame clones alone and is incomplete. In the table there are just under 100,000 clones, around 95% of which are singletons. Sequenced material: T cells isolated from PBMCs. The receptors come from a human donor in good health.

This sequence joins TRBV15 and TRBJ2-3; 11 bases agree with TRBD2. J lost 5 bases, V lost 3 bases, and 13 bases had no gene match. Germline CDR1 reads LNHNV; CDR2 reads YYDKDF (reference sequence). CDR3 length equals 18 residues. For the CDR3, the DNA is TGTGCCACCAGCAGGGAGATTATAGCGGGAGGGCCGGAAGATACGCAGTATTTT. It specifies CATSREIIAGGPEDTQYF.

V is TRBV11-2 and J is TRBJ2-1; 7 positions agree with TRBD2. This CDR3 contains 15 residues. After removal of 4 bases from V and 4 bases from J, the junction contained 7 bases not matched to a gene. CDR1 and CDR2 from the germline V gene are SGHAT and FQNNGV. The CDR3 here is CASSSQAGPYNEQFF. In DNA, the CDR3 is TGTGCCAGCAGCTCCCAAGCGGGGCCATACAATGAGCAGTTCTTC.

This CDR3 reads CASSKGWEGVGANVLTF. CDR3 in DNA: TGTGCCAGCAGCAAAGGATGGGAGGGAGTCGGGGCCAACGTCCTGACTTTC. The gene calls are TRBV21-1 and TRBJ2-6; no DNA check was done on the table's D call, TRBD2. TRBV21-1 has pseudogene status. This CDR3 contains 17 residues.